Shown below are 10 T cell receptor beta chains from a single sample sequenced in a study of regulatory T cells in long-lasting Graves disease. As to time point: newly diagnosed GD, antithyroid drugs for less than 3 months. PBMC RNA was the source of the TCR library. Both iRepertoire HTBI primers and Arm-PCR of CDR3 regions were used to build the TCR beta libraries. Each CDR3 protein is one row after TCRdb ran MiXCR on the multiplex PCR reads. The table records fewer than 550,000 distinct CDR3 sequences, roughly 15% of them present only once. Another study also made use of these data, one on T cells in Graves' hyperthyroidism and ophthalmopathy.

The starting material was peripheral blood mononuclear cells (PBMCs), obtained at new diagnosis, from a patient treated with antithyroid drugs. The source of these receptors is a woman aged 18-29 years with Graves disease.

The CDR3 region is CASRPGGGNYGYTF. CDR3 DNA: TGTGCCAGCCGACCTGGGGGGGGAAACTATGGCTACACCTTC. J is TRBJ1-2 and V is TRBV7-2; D possibly corresponds to TRBD1 (5 bases). The CDR3 has 14 residues. V dropped 8 bases and J dropped 2 bases, with 15 bases sitting between them. Germline-derived CDR1 and CDR2 are SGHTA and FQGNSA.

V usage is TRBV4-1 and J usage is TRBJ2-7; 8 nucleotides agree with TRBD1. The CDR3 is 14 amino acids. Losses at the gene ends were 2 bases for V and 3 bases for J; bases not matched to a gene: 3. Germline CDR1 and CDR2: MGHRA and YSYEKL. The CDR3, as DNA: TGCGCCAGCAGCCAAACGGACAGGGTCTACGAGCAGTACTTC. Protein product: CASSQTDRVYEQYF.

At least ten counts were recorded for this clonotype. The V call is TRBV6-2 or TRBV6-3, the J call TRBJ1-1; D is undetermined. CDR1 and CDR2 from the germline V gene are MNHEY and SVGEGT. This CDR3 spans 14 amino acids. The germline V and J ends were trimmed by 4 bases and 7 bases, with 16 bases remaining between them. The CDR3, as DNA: TGTGCCAGCAGTTCTAATCGGCGGATATATGAAGCTTTCTTT. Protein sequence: CASSSNRRIYEAFF.

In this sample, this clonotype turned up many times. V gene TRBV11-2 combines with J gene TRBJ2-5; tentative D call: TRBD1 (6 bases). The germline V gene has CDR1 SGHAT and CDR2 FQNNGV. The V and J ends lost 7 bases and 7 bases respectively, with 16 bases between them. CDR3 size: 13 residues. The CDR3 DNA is TGTGCCAGCACCGGGACCAGGGGTGGGACCCAGTACTTC. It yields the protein CASTGTRGGTQYF.

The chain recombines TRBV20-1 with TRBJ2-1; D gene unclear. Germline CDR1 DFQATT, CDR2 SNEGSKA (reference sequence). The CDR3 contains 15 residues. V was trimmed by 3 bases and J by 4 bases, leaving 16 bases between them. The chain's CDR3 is CSASKELHEYNEQFF. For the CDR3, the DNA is TGCAGTGCTAGTAAGGAATTACATGAATACAATGAGCAGTTCTTC.

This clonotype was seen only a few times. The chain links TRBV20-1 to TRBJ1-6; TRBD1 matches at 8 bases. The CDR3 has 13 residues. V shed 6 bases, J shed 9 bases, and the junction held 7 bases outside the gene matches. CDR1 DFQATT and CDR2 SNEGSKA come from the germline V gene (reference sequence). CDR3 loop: CSARGQVPSPLHF. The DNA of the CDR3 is TGCAGTGCGAGGGGACAGGTTCCTTCACCCCTCCACTTT.

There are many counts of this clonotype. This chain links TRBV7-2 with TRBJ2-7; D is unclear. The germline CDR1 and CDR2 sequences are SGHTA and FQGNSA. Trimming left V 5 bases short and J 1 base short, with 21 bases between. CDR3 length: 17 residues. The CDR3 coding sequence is TGTGCCAGCAGCCCGAAAGCGCCGTCTCTACTTTCCTACGAGCAGTACTTC. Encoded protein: CASSPKAPSLLSYEQYF.

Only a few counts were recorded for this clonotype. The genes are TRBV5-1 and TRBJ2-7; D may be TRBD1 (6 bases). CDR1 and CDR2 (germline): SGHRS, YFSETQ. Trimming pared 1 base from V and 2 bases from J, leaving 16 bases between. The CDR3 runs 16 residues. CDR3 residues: CASSLSHLTGTYEQYF. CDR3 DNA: TGCGCCAGCAGCTTGTCCCACTTGACAGGAACCTACGAGCAGTACTTC.

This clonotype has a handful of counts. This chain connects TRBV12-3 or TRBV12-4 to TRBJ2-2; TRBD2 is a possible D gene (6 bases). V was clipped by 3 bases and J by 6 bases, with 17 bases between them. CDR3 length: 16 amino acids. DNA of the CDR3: TGTGCCAGCAGTTTCGGTGTCCTTTCGGGAGCCGGGGAGCTGTTTTTT. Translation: CASSFGVLSGAGELFF.

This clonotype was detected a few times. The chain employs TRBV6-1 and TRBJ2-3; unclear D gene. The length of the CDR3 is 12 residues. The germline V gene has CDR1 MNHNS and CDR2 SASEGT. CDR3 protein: CAAVSSTDTQYF. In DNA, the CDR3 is TGTGCGGCGGTTTCTAGCACAGATACGCAGTATTTT.